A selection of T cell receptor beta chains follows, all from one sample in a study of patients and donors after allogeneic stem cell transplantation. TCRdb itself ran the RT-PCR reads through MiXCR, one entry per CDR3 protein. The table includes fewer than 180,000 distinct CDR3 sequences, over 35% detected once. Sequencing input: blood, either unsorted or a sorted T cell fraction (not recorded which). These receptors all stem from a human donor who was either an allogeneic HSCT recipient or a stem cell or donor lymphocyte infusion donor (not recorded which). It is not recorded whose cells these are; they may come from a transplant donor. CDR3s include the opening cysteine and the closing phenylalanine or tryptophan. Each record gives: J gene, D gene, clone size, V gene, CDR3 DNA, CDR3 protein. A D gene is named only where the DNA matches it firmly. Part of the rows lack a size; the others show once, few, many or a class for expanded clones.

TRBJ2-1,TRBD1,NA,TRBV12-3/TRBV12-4,TGTGCCAGCAGTTTTGGTGACAGGGCACATGAGCAGTTCTTC,CASSFGDRAHEQFF
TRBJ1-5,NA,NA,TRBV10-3,TGTGCCATCAGTGAAGTAGGGGCGAATCAGCCCCAGCATTTT,CAISEVGANQPQHF
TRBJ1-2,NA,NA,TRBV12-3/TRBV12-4,TGTGCCAGCAGATCCCACACGGGACGGGACGTGAGCTATGGCTACACCTTC,CASRSHTGRDVSYGYTF
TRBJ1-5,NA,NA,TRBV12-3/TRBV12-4,TGTGCCAGTCTAGGTTTGGGCCCGGGAGGCAATCAGCCCCAGCATTTT,CASLGLGPGGNQPQHF
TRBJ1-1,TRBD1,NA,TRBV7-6,TGTGCCAGCAGCTTAGAAGGACAGGGGAATGCTGAAGCTTTCTTT,CASSLEGQGNAEAFF
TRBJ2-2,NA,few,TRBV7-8,TGTGCCACGGGGAAAGGAACCGGGGAGCTGTTTTTT,CATGKGTGELFF
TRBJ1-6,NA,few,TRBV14,TGTGCCAGCAGCACAATGTCAAATTCACCCCTCCACTTT,CASSTMSNSPLHF
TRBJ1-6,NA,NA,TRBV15,TGTGCCACCAGCAGAGATATGCGTTCACCCCTCCACTTT,CATSRDMRSPLHF
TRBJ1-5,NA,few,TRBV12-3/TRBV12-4,TGTGCCAGCGGCCGGGACACAACTTATAGCAATCAGCCCCAGCATTTT,CASGRDTTYSNQPQHF
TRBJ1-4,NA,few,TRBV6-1,TGTGCCAGCAGTGAGGGACCGAGCTTGAGAAAACTGTTTTTT,CASSEGPSLRKLFF
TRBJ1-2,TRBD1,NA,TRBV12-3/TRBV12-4,TGTGCCAGCAGTTCCGGGACAGGGAATGGCTACACCTTC,CASSSGTGNGYTF
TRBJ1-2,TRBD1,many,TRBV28,TGTGCCAGCAGGTCGGGGACAGCGACCTACACCTTC,CASRSGTATYTF
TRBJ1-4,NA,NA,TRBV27,TGTGCCAGCAGCACGGCAGGCGGGAAACTGTTTTTT,CASSTAGGKLFF
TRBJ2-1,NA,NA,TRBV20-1,TGCAGTGCTGGGGGACCCGAAGGGCAGTTCTTC,CSAGGPEGQFF
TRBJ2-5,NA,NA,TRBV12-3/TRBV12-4,TGTGCCAGCAGTCCCTCTACTAGCCCCCTCGGGGAGACCCAGTACTTC,CASSPSTSPLGETQYF
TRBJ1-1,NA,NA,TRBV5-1,TGCGCCAGCAGCCTCGAGTTTGGGGACAAAGCTTTCTTT,CASSLEFGDKAFF
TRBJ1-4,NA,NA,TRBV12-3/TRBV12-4,TGTGCCAGCAGTTTTGCTGGAGGGCAGGGAGAAAAACTGTTTTTT,CASSFAGGQGEKLFF
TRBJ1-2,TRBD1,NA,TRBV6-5,TGTGCCAGCAGTTACACTGGACAGGGTGGCTACACCTTC,CASSYTGQGGYTF
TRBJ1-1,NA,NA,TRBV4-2,TGTGCCAGCAGCCAAGAGAGCACGGGCTCTGAAGCTTTCTTT,CASSQESTGSEAFF
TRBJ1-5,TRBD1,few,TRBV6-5,TGTGCCAGCAGCCCGGGGACAGGGGATGGCAATCAGCCCCAGCATTTT,CASSPGTGDGNQPQHF
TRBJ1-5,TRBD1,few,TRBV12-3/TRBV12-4,TGTGCCAGCAGCCGGGACAGGGCTGCCCAGCCCCAGCATTTT,CASSRDRAAQPQHF
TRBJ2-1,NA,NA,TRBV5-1,TGCGCCAGCAGCTTGTTTAGCAGCTCCTACAATGAGCAGTTCTTC,CASSLFSSSYNEQFF
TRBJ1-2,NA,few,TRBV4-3,TGCGCCAGCAGCCAACGAGGGGAGGGAGACTATGGCTACACCTTC,CASSQRGEGDYGYTF
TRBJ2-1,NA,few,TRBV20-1,TGCAGTGCACTAGTTGTCTACAATGAGCAGTTCTTC,CSALVVYNEQFF
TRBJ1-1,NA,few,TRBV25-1,TGTGCCAGCAGTGTGGAAAGAGAGAAGGACACTGAAGCTTTCTTT,CASSVEREKDTEAFF
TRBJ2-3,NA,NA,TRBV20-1,TGCAGTGCTAGAGGGTCAGATACGCAGTATTTT,CSARGSDTQYF
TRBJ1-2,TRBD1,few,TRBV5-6,TGTGCCAGCAGCTTGGGACAGGGAGTGCCCTATGGCTACACCTTC,CASSLGQGVPYGYTF
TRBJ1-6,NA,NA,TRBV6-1,TGTGCCAGCAGATGGGGGGGAGATGATAATTCACCCCTCCACTTT,CASRWGGDDNSPLHF